These 22 T cell receptor beta chains were sequenced from one sample in a study of blood T cells in healthy people across ages. A second about 7 to 11 cycle PCR used barcoded and J-beta primers. TCRdb reprocessed the 5' RACE reads with MiXCR, giving one entry per CDR3 protein. The sample consists of about 1.4 million distinct CDR3 sequences, roughly 59% of them appearing once. Specimen: blood. The origin of the receptors is a young man in good health.

V is TRBV20-1 and J is TRBJ2-1; 11 bases match TRBD2. The junction had 11 bases not matched to a gene; V was cut back by 6 bases and J by 1 base. CDR1 and CDR2 from the germline V gene are DFQATT and SNEGSKA (reference sequence). This CDR3 is 17 amino acids long. The CDR3 reads CSAMIMTSGVSYNEQFF. CDR3 DNA sequence: TGCAGTGCCATGATAATGACTAGCGGGGTATCCTACAATGAGCAGTTCTTC.

Comments on this clonotype: Germline is not matched at one junction end, which may reflect a read error. The chain links TRBV6-2 or TRBV6-3 to TRBJ2-7; tentatively, D is TRBD1 (6 bases). The CDR3 covers 12 residues. Germline V gene sequence: CDR1 MNHEY, CDR2 SVGEGT. CDR3 amino acids: CVSNRASYEQYF. CDR3 bases: TGTGTCAGCAACAGGGCCTCCTACGAGCAGTACTTC.

The J gene is TRBJ2-7, the V gene TRBV20-1, with 7 bases aligning to TRBD2. J gave up 0 bases and V 4 bases, and 9 bases lay outside the gene matches. The germline CDR1 and CDR2 sequences are DFQATT and SNEGSKA (reference sequence). CDR3 length equals 15 residues. CDR3 loop: CSATVTGGFSYEQYF. The CDR3 bases are TGCAGTGCTACCGTGACGGGAGGCTTCTCCTACGAGCAGTACTTC.

V gene TRBV20-1 combines with J gene TRBJ2-5, with D maybe TRBD2 (5 bases). The germline V gene encodes CDR1 DFQATT and CDR2 SNEGSKA (reference sequence). The CDR3 loop spans 14 amino acids. Between the trimmed V and J ends, which lost 5 bases and 4 bases, there was a span of 17 bases. CDR3 region: CSAYGPQRGETQYF. The CDR3 DNA follows: TGCAGTGCTTACGGCCCTCAACGGGGAGAGACCCAGTACTTC.

This chain connects TRBV27 to TRBJ1-1; D remains ambiguous. CDR1 is MNHEY and CDR2 is SMNVEV in the germline V gene (reference sequence). Trimming shortened V by 7 bases and J by 7 bases, and 10 bases separated the two germline ends. The CDR3 runs 11 residues. CDR3 sequence: CASTQGFEAFF. Here the CDR3 DNA reads TGTGCCAGCACCCAAGGGTTTGAAGCTTTCTTT.

This clonotype has just a few counts. This chain links TRBV3-1 with TRBJ2-3; D not certain. V dropped 1 base and J dropped 2 bases, with 10 bases sitting between them. The CDR3 has 15 amino acids. Germline values: CDR1 LGHDT, CDR2 YNNKEL (reference sequence). CDR3 sequence: CASSQGRPDTDTQYF. CDR3 nucleotides: TGTGCCAGCAGCCAAGGCCGTCCGGACACAGATACGCAGTATTTT.

This clonotype turned up a few times. The genes are TRBV15 and TRBJ2-3; 9 bases align to TRBD2. Losses at the gene ends were 0 bases for V and 0 bases for J; bases not matched to a gene: 7. The V gene's germline CDR1 is LNHNV and CDR2 YYDKDF (reference sequence). The CDR3 sequence is 18 residues long. CDR3 in DNA: TGTGCCACCAGCAGAGAGGGCGGGAGGGCCGGTAGCACAGATACGCAGTATTTT. Protein product: CATSREGGRAGSTDTQYF.

The chain employs TRBV4-2 and TRBJ1-2; D is unclear. The germline V gene has CDR1 LGHNA and CDR2 YNFKEQ. Trimming shortened V by 3 bases and J by 3 bases, and 11 bases separated the two germline ends. The CDR3 is made up of 14 amino acids. CDR3 sequence reads: CASSHPTGDYGYTF. The CDR3 bases are TGTGCCAGCAGCCATCCAACCGGCGACTATGGCTACACCTTC.

The rearrangement joins TRBV4-1 to TRBJ1-1; the match to TRBD1 covers 7 bases. CDR3 length equals 14 residues. Germline lookup yields CDR1 MGHRA and CDR2 YSYEKL. Germline trimming cut 1 base from V and 6 bases from J; bases unmatched to any gene: 5. CDR3 sequence: CASSQGEGGAEAFF. Written as DNA, the CDR3 is TGCGCCAGCAGCCAAGGGGAAGGGGGCGCTGAAGCTTTCTTT.

The rearrangement uses TRBV27 and TRBJ2-7, with unresolved D. Trimming pared 6 bases from V and 1 base from J, leaving 13 bases between. In germline, CDR1 is MNHEY, CDR2 SMNVEV (reference sequence). This CDR3 has 14 amino acids. CDR3 coding DNA: TGTGCCAGCAGCCCACGAAGGGAATCCTACGAGCAGTACTTC. Translated: CASSPRRESYEQYF.

The J gene is TRBJ1-1, the V gene TRBV20-1; D is possibly TRBD1 (5 bases). Germline CDR1 and CDR2: DFQATT and SNEGSKA (reference sequence). The CDR3 consists of 12 residues. The CDR3 reads CRTDTLNTEAFF. For the CDR3, the DNA is TGCAGGACGGACACTTTGAACACTGAAGCTTTCTTT.

Details on this clonotype: A read error may produce the germline difference seen at one junction end. The chain links TRBV10-3 to TRBJ1-5, with D perhaps TRBD1 (5 bases). The CDR3 runs 15 residues. The V gene's germline CDR1 is ENHRY and CDR2 SYGVKD. This CDR3 reads CAISDRDCSNQPQNF. The CDR3 DNA reads as TGTGCCATCAGTGACAGGGACTGTAGCAATCAGCCCCAGAATTTT.

The V and J genes are TRBV4-1 and TRBJ1-2; no reliable D call. Germline CDR1 MGHRA, CDR2 YSYEKL. There are 17 residues in the CDR3. The V gene lost 0 bases and the J gene lost 8 bases, with 22 bases spanning the gap. The DNA of the CDR3 is TGCGCCAGCAGCCAAGATGGCTCTGGGGAGTCACTTTCCGGCTACACCTTC. It codes for CASSQDGSGESLSGYTF.

The chain links TRBV11-2 to TRBJ2-1, with D perhaps given as TRBD1 or TRBD2 (5 bases each). The CDR3 runs to 16 residues. The V gene's germline CDR1 is SGHAT and CDR2 FQNNGV. V was shortened by 1 base and J by 7 bases, with 17 bases between the two germline ends. CDR3: CASSLGLGPASNEQFF. The CDR3 nucleotides are TGTGCCAGCAGCTTAGGATTGGGACCAGCCTCGAATGAGCAGTTCTTC.

This rearrangement joins TRBV6-4 to TRBJ2-4; no clear D gene. Near its end, the DNA agrees better with TRBJ2-5, so the J call may be wrong. CDR1 and CDR2 from the germline V gene are MRHNA and SNTAGT. The CDR3 spans 12 residues. This CDR3 reads CASDRDQETQYF. CDR3 DNA: TGTGCCAGCGACCGGGACCAAGAGACCCAGTACTTC.

The DNA of the CDR3 is TGTGCCAGCAGCATAGATACTCGCACAGATATGCAGCATTTT. Its translation: CASSIDTRTDMQHF. The chain combines TRBV7-2 with TRBJ2-3; no definite D call. The DNA end lines up better with TRBJ1-5; the J call may be wrong. Per the germline V gene, CDR1 is SGHTA and CDR2 is FQGNSA. CDR3 length equals 14 residues.

This clonotype was counted between two and nine times. The chain uses TRBV7-8 and TRBJ1-4, with D possibly TRBD1 on 5 matching bases. Germline V CDR1 and CDR2: SGHVS, FQNEAQ. The CDR3 has 16 residues. Trimming left V 3 bases short and J 1 base short, with 12 bases between. CDR3 residues: CASSLARVRTNEKLFF. CDR3 coding DNA: TGTGCCAGCAGCTTGGCCAGGGTGAGAACTAATGAAAAACTGTTTTTT.

This chain joins TRBV12-3 or TRBV12-4 and TRBJ1-5; no clear D. V gave up 3 bases and J gave up 2 bases, with 8 bases separating them. This CDR3 is built from 14 residues. The CDR3 spells CASSFKGGNQPQHF. In DNA form, the CDR3 reads TGTGCCAGCAGTTTTAAGGGTGGCAATCAGCCCCAGCATTTT.

This chain connects TRBV20-1 to TRBJ1-1; tentative D call: TRBD1 (5 bases). CDR3 length: 14 residues. CDR1 and CDR2 from the germline V gene are DFQATT and SNEGSKA (reference sequence). V lost 0 bases and J lost 6, with 14 bases in between. The CDR3 sequence: CSARDRVGSPEAFF. DNA of the CDR3: TGCAGTGCTAGAGACAGGGTTGGGAGCCCTGAAGCTTTCTTT.

The chain combines TRBV27 with TRBJ2-3; TRBD2 matches at 15 bases. The CDR3 spans 18 residues. The germline gives CDR1 MNHEY, CDR2 SMNVEV (reference sequence). V dropped 5 bases and J dropped 4; count of bases not matched to a gene: 10. The CDR3 sequence: CASSRPWTSGRVSDTQYF. CDR3 nucleotide sequence: TGTGCCAGCAGTCGTCCTTGGACTAGCGGGAGGGTCTCAGATACGCAGTATTTT.

The chain's CDR3 is CASSLEGFDNQPQHF. The CDR3 nucleotides are TGCGCCAGCAGCTTGGAAGGGTTCGACAATCAGCCCCAGCATTTT. J is TRBJ1-5 and V is TRBV5-1; D unresolved. CDR1 is SGHRS and CDR2 is YFSETQ in the germline V gene. Trimming left V 0 bases short and J 3 bases short, with 10 bases between. The CDR3 is 15 residues long.

The chain combines TRBV6-2 or TRBV6-3 with TRBJ1-2, with D possibly TRBD1 on 5 matching bases. V lost 5 bases to trimming and J lost 6 bases, with 10 bases between them. There are 12 residues in the CDR3. Germline assignment: CDR1 MNHEY and CDR2 SVGEGT. CDR3 sequence (DNA): TGTGCCAGCAGTCCGACAGAGGATGGCTACACCTTC. As protein: CASSPTEDGYTF.